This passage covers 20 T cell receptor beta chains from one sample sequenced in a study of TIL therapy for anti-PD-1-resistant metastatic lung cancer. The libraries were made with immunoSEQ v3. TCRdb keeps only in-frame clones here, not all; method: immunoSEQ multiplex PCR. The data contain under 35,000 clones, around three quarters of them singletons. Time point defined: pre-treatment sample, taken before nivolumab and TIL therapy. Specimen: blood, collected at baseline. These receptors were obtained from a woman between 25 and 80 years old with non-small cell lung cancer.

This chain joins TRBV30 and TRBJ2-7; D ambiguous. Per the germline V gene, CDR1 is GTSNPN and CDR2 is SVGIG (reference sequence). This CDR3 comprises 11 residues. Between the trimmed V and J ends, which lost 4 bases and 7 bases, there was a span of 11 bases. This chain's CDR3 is CAWNQDGEQYF. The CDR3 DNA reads TGTGCCTGGAATCAGGACGGGGAGCAGTACTTC.

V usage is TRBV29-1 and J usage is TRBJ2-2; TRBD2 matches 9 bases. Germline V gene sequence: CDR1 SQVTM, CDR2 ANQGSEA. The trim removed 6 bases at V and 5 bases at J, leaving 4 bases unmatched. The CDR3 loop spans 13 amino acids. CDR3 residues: CSVTGLATGELFF. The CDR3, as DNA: TGCAGCGTGACGGGACTAGCAACCGGGGAGCTGTTTTTT.

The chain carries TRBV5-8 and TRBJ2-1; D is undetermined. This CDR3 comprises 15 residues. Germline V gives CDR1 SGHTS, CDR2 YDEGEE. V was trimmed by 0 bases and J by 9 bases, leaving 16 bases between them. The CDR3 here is CASSLGRREYFEQFF. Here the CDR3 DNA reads TGTGCCAGCAGCTTGGGAAGAAGAGAGTATTTTGAGCAGTTCTTC.

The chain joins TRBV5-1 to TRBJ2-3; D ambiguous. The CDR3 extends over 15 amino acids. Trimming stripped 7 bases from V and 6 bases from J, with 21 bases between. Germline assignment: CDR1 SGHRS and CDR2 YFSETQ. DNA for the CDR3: TGCGCCAGCTCAAAGACCCCAGGCGCACGGGATACGCAGTATTTT. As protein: CASSKTPGARDTQYF.

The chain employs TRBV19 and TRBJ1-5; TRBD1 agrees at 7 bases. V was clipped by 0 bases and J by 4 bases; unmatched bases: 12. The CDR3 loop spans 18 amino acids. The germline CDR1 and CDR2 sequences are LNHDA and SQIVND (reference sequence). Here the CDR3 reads CASSIDPKGAVWNQPQHF. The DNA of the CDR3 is TGTGCCAGTAGTATAGATCCCAAGGGGGCGGTGTGGAATCAGCCCCAGCATTTT. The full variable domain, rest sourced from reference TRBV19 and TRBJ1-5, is DGGITQSPKYLFRKEGQNVTLSCEQNLNHDAMYWYRQDPGQGLRLIYYSQIVNDFQKGDIAEGYSVSREKKESFPLTVTSAQKNPTAFYLCASSIDPKGAVWNQPQHFGDGTRLSIL.

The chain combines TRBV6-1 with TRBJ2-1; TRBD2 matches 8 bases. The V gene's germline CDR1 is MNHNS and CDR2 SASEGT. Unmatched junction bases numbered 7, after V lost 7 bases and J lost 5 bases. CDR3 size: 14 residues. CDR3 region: CASTRLAWNNEQFF. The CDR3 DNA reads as TGTGCCAGCACCCGACTAGCGTGGAACAATGAGCAGTTCTTC.

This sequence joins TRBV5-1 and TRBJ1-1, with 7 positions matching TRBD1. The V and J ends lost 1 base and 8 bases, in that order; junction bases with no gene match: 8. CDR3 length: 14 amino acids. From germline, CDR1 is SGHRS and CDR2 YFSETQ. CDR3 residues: CASSLSVTGEEAFF. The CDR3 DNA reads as TGCGCCAGCAGCTTGTCGGTAACAGGGGAGGAAGCTTTCTTT.

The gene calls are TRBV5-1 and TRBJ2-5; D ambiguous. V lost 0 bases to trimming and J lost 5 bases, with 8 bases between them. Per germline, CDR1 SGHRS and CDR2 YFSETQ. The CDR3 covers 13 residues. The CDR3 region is CASSLEGGETQYF. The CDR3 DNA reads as TGCGCCAGCAGCTTGGAAGGTGGGGAGACCCAGTACTTC.

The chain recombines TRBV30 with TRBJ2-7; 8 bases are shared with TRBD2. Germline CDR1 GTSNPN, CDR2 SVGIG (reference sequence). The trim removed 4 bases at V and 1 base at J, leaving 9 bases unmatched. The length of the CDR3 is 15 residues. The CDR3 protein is CAWTRRLAGSYEQYF. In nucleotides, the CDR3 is TGTGCCTGGACCAGGCGGCTAGCGGGTTCCTACGAGCAGTACTTC.

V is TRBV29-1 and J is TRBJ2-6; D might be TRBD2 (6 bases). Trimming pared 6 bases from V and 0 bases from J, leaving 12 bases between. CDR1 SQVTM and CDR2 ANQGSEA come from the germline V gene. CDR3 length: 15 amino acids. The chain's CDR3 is CSVRDLSSGANVLTF. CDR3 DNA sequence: TGCAGCGTGAGGGACTTGAGCTCTGGGGCCAACGTCCTGACTTTC.

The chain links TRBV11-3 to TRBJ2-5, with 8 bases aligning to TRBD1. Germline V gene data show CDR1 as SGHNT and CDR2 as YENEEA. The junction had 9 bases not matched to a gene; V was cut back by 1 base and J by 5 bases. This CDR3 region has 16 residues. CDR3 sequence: CASSLGANRGSETQYF. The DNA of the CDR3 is TGTGCCAGCAGCTTAGGAGCCAACAGGGGGTCCGAGACCCAGTACTTC. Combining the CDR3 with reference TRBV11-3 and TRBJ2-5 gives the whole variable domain EAGVVQSPRYKIIEKKQPVAFWCNPISGHNTLYWYLQNLGQGPELLIRYENEEAVDDSQLPKDRFSAERLKGVDSTLKIQPAELGDSAVYLCASSLGANRGSETQYFGPGTRLLVL.

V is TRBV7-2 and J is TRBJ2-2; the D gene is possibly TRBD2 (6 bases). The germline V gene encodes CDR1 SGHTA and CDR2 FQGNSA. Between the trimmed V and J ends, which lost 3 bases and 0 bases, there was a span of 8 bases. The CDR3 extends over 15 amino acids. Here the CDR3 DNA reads TGTGCCAGCAGCTTCGGGGGTGCGAACACCGGGGAGCTGTTTTTT. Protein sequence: CASSFGGANTGELFF.

CDR3 DNA sequence: TGTGCCAGCAGCCGCCCGACTAGCGGGAGTGAGACCCAGTACTTC. It specifies CASSRPTSGSETQYF. V usage is TRBV7-9 and J usage is TRBJ2-5; 12 bases fit TRBD2. Losses at the gene ends were 5 bases for V and 5 bases for J; bases not matched to a gene: 6. The germline V gene has CDR1 SEHNR and CDR2 FQNEAQ (reference sequence). The CDR3 length is 15 residues.

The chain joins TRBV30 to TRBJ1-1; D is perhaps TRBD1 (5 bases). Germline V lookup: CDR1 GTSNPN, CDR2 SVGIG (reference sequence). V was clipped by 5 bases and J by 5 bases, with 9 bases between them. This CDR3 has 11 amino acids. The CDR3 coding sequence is TGTGCCTGGGCCGGGGGTACTGAAGCTTTCTTT. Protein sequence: CAWAGGTEAFF.

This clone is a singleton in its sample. CDR3 amino acids: CASSEGLGTGELFF. CDR3 nucleotides: TGTGCCAGCAGTGAGGGGCTCGGAACCGGGGAGCTGTTTTTT. This chain links TRBV6-1 with TRBJ2-2; possible D gene TRBD1, 5 bases. This CDR3 is 14 amino acids long. Germline assignment: CDR1 MNHNS and CDR2 SASEGT. Trimming left V 3 bases short and J 5 bases short, with 10 bases between.

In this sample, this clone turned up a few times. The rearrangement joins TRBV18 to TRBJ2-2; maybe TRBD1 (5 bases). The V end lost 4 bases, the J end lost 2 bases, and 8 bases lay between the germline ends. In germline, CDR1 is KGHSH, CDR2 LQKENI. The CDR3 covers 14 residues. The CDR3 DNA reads TGTGCCAGCTCACAAGACAGAAACACCGGGGAGCTGTTTTTT. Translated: CASSQDRNTGELFF.

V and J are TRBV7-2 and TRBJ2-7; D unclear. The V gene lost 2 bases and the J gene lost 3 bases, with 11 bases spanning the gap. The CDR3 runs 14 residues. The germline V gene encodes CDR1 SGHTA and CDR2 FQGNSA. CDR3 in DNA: TGTGCCAGCAGCTTAAGTGCACACGGCTACGAGCAGTACTTC. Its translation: CASSLSAHGYEQYF. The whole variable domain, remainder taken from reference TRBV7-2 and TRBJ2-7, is GAGVSQSPSNKVTEKGKDVELRCDPISGHTALYWYRQSLGQGLEFLIYFQGNSAPDKSGLPSDRFSAERTGGSVSTLTIQRTQQEDSAVYLCASSLSAHGYEQYFGPGTRLTVT.

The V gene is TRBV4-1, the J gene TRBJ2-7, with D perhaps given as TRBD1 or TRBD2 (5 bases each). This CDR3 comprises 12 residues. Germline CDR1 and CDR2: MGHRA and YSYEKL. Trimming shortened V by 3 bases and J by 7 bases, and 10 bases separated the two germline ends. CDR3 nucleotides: TGCGCCAGCAGCCAGGGACCCTGGGAGCAGTACTTC. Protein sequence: CASSQGPWEQYF.

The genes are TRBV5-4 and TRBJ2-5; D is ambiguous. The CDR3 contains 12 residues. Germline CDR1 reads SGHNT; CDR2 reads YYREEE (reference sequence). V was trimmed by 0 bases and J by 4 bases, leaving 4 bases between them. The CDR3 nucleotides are TGTGCCAGCAGCTTGGTTGGAGAGACCCAGTACTTC. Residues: CASSLVGETQYF. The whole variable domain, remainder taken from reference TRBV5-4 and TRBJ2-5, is ETGVTQSPTHLIKTRGQQVTLRCSSQSGHNTVSWYQQALGQGPQFIFQYYREEENGRGNFPPRFSGLQFPNYSSELNVNALELDDSALYLCASSLVGETQYFGPGTRLLVL.

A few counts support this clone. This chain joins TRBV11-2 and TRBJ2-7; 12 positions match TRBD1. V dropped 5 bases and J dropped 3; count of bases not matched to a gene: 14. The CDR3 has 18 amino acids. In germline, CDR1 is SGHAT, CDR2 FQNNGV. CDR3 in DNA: TGTGCCAGCAGCCAATTGAACCGGGACAGGGGGCGAGGCTACGAGCAGTACTTC. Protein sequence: CASSQLNRDRGRGYEQYF.